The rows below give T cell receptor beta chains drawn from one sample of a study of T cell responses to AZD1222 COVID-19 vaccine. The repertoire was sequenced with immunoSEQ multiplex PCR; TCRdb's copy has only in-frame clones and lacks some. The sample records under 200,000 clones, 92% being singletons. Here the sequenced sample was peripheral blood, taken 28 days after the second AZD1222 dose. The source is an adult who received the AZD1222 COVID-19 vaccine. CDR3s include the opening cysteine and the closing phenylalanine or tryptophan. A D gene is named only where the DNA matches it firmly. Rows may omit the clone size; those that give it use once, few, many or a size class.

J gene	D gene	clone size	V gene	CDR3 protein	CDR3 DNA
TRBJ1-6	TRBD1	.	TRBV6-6	CASSRQGANSPLHF	TGTGCCAGCAGCCGACAGGGGGCCAATTCACCCCTCCACTTT
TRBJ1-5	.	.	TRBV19	CASSTGEGGNQPQHF	TGTGCCAGTAGTACAGGTGAAGGGGGCAATCAGCCCCAGCATTTT
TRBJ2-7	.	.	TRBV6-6	CASSYSLVQEYF	TGTGCCAGCAGTTACTCGCTGGTTCAAGAGTACTTC
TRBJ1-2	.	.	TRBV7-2	CASSLATGNYGYTF	TGTGCCAGCAGCTTAGCGACAGGAAACTATGGCTACACCTTC
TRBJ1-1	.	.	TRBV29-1	CSLKHMNTEAFF	TGCAGCTTGAAGCACATGAACACTGAAGCTTTCTTT
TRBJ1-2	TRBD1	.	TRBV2	CASRTGTGVWGYTF	TGTGCCAGCCGGACCGGGACAGGGGTTTGGGGCTACACCTTC
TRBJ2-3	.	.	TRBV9	CASSASRGWDTQYF	TGTGCCAGCAGCGCAAGCAGGGGATGGGATACGCAGTATTTT
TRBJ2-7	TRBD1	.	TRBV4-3	CASSPGTGAYEQYF	TGCGCCAGCAGCCCAGGGACAGGGGCCTACGAGCAGTACTTC
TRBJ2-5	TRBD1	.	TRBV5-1	CASSAGGGQETQYF	TGCGCCAGCAGTGCAGGGGGCGGCCAAGAGACCCAGTACTTC
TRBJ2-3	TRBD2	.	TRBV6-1	CASSASSGGPTDTQYF	TGTGCCAGCAGTGCTTCTAGCGGGGGCCCCACAGATACGCAGTATTTT
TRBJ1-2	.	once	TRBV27	CASSPNGYTF	TGTGCCAGCAGTCCCAATGGCTACACCTTC
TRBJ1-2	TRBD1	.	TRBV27	CASSFQGAQPGYTF	TGTGCCAGCAGTTTCCAGGGGGCGCAGCCTGGCTACACCTTC
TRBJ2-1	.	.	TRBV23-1	CASSFPLPGDAYNEQFF	TGCGCCAGCAGTTTCCCCCTCCCAGGGGACGCATACAATGAGCAGTTCTTC
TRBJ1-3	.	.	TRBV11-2	CASSRPPQAFSGNTIYF	TGTGCCAGCAGCCGTCCCCCGCAGGCCTTCTCTGGAAACACCATATATTTT
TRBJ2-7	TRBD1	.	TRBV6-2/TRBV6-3	CASSLIPGQSYEQYF	TGTGCCAGCAGTTTAATACCGGGACAGTCCTACGAGCAGTACTTC
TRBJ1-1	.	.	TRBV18	CASSPDSGEAFF	TGTGCCAGCTCCCCCGACTCGGGAGAAGCTTTCTTT
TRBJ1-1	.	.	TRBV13	CASSLGFRREAFF	TGTGCCAGCAGCTTAGGCTTCAGGCGGGAAGCTTTCTTT
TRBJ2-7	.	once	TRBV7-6	CASSLAPIGRRTYEQYF	TGTGCCAGCAGCTTAGCCCCTATAGGGAGGAGGACCTACGAGCAGTACTTC
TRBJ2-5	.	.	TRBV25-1	CASSLRGPGETQYF	TGTGCCAGCAGTCTCCGGGGGCCGGGGGAGACCCAGTACTTC
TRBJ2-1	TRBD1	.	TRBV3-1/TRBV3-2	CASSHGTGEVMGSEQFF	TGTGCCAGCAGCCACGGGACAGGGGAGGTTATGGGTAGTGAGCAGTTCTTC
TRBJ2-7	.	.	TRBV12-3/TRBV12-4	CASSFGQNYEQYF	TGTGCCAGCAGTTTCGGGCAAAACTACGAGCAGTACTTC
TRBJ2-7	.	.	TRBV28	CASLTWGSASEVYEQYF	TGTGCCAGCCTCACGTGGGGGTCGGCTAGCGAAGTCTACGAGCAGTACTTC
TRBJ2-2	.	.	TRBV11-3	CASSSPRGRNTGELFF	TGTGCCAGCTCGAGCCCTAGAGGACGGAACACCGGGGAGCTGTTTTTT
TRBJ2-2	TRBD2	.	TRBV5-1	CASSLDASGRARAGELFF	TGCGCCAGCAGCTTGGATGCTAGCGGGAGGGCCCGGGCCGGGGAGCTGTTTTTT
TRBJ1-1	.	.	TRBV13	CASSPRDKNTEAFF	TGTGCCAGCAGCCCCCGAGACAAGAACACTGAAGCTTTCTTT
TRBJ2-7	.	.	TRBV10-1	CARCRDSYEQYF	TGCGCCAGGTGCAGGGATTCCTACGAGCAGTACTTC
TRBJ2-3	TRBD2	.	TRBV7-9	CATSASTSGTDTQYF	TGTGCCACCTCAGCTTCCACTAGCGGCACAGATACGCAGTATTTT
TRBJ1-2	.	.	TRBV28	CASSTLPDSYGYTF	TGTGCCAGCAGCACCCTTCCAGATTCCTATGGCTACACCTTC
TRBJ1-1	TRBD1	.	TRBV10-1	CASSGTVTIGGTEAFF	TGCGCCAGCTCCGGGACAGTTACGATCGGAGGCACTGAAGCTTTCTTT
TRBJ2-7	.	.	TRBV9	CASSVETASKQYF	TGTGCCAGCAGCGTAGAAACCGCGAGCAAGCAGTACTTC
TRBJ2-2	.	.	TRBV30	CAWRGGGTLNTGELFF	TGTGCCTGGAGGGGGGGTGGGACACTGAACACCGGGGAGCTGTTTTTT